These 28 T cell receptor beta chains came from one sample sequenced in a study of T-cell memory formation after mild COVID-19. TCRdb re-derived calls from the 5' RACE reads in MiXCR, one entry per CDR3 protein. The repertoire has roughly 450,000 distinct CDR3 sequences, roughly 18% of them found once; the top ten carry 20% to 25%. The specimen was PBMCs or a T cell subset sorted from them (not recorded which). Every receptor here comes from a man aged 18 to 29 who had mild COVID-19 (a few samples of this study predate the infection). Cell type and time point are not known.

There are a few counts of this clonotype. The chain recombines TRBV5-1 with TRBJ1-4; 9 bases agree with TRBD1. This CDR3 has 16 residues. The V segment lost 4 bases and the J segment 5 bases; nucleotides outside the gene matches: 9. Germline V CDR1 and CDR2: SGHRS, YFSETQ. CDR3 sequence: CASSPGTGTINEKLFF. CDR3 DNA sequence: TGCGCCAGCAGCCCTGGGACAGGGACTATAAATGAAAAACTGTTTTTT.

V usage is TRBV7-3 and J usage is TRBJ2-2; maybe TRBD2 (6 bases). Germline V CDR1 and CDR2: SGHTA, FQGTGA. Trimming shortened V by 0 bases and J by 7 bases, and 9 bases separated the two germline ends. The CDR3 runs 14 residues. As DNA, the CDR3 is TGTGCCAGCAGCTTAACTCTAGCGAACGGGGAGCTGTTTTTT. This sequence encodes CASSLTLANGELFF.

The chain joins TRBV27 to TRBJ2-3, with D unresolved. CDR3 size: 13 residues. Germline CDR1 and CDR2: MNHEY and SMNVEV (reference sequence). Trimming shortened V by 0 bases and J by 9 bases, and 10 bases separated the two germline ends. DNA of the CDR3: TGTGCCAGCAGTTTATCGGGGTTGCAAACGCAGTATTTT. As protein: CASSLSGLQTQYF.

The chain uses TRBV7-2 and TRBJ1-2, with a weak D call TRBD1 (6 bases). The CDR3 is 16 residues long. V dropped 1 base and J dropped 4 bases, with 16 bases sitting between them. Germline values: CDR1 SGHTA, CDR2 FQGNSA. CDR3 residues: CASSLGRTEGLYGYTF. CDR3 DNA: TGTGCCAGCAGCTTAGGTCGGACAGAGGGCCTCTATGGCTACACCTTC.

This CDR3 is CATSDGGVRYNEQFF. Written as DNA, the CDR3 is TGTGCCACCAGTGATGGGGGAGTTCGCTACAATGAGCAGTTCTTC. The chain carries TRBV24-1 and TRBJ2-1, with D perhaps TRBD1 or TRBD2 (5 bases each). The CDR3 runs 15 residues. With 3 bases removed from V and 3 bases from J, the gap between germline ends came to 11 bases. From germline, CDR1 is KGHDR and CDR2 SFDVKD.

This clonotype occurred a few times. The chain combines TRBV28 with TRBJ1-2, with 9 bases identical to TRBD1. V shed 7 bases, J shed 11 bases, and the junction held 8 bases outside the gene matches. This CDR3 is built from 12 residues. Germline loops: CDR1 MDHEN, CDR2 SYDVKM. CDR3 coding DNA: TGTGCCAGCACTGAGTACAGGGGGCTATACACCTTC. Translated: CASTEYRGLYTF.

The chain is built from TRBV7-9 and TRBJ1-2, with D hard to call. V lost 0 bases to trimming and J lost 2 bases, with 7 bases between them. This CDR3 spans 14 amino acids. Germline CDR1 and CDR2: SEHNR and FQNEAQ (reference sequence). CDR3 residues: CASSLAQENYGYTF. The CDR3 nucleotides are TGTGCCAGCAGCTTAGCCCAGGAGAACTATGGCTACACCTTC.

The chain links TRBV29-1 to TRBJ2-3; a possible D gene is TRBD2 (5 bases). Trimming left V 7 bases short and J 1 base short, with 18 bases between. This CDR3 contains 15 residues. The germline CDR1 and CDR2 sequences are SQVTM and ANQGSEA. The CDR3 loop reads CSASYSGLGTDTQYF. The DNA of the CDR3 is TGCAGCGCCTCTTACTCGGGGTTGGGCACAGATACGCAGTATTTT.

The V call is TRBV6-6, the J call TRBJ2-3; no firm D call. CDR1 is MNHNY, CDR2 SVGAGI, per germline (reference sequence). Trimming took off 6 bases at V and 5 bases at J, with 18 bases between the two ends. The CDR3 runs to 15 residues. CDR3 region: CASRSLGSLGDTQYF. For the CDR3, the DNA is TGTGCCAGCAGGTCACTCGGGTCCCTAGGAGATACGCAGTATTTT.

A remark on this clonotype: This sequence may be a read error, since a much larger clone differs from it by one base. The chain recombines TRBV7-3 with TRBJ2-7, with 12 bases that match TRBD2. V was clipped by 5 bases and J by 2 bases; unmatched bases: 1. CDR1 SGHTA and CDR2 FQGTGA come from the germline V gene. CDR3 length equals 14 residues. CDR3 DNA sequence: TGTGCCAGCAGCCCTAGCGGGGGGGCCTACGAGCAGTACTTC. Protein product: CASSPSGGAYEQYF.

V usage is TRBV6-5 and J usage is TRBJ1-2, with TRBD1 matching over 10 bases. Germline V lookup: CDR1 MNHEY, CDR2 SVGAGI. The CDR3 totals 17 residues. V was clipped by 2 bases and J by 0 bases; unmatched bases: 6. The CDR3 spells CASSYRTGQGANYGYTF. In DNA form, the CDR3 reads TGTGCCAGCAGTTACCGAACCGGACAGGGGGCTAACTATGGCTACACCTTC.

This chain joins TRBV12-3 or TRBV12-4 and TRBJ2-3; 11 bases agree with TRBD1. The ends lost 7 bases at V and 4 bases at J; junction bases unmatched: 7. There are 15 residues in the CDR3. The CDR3 coding sequence is TGTGCCAGCACCCGGGACAGGGGGGGCCCAGATACGCAGTATTTT. Encoded protein: CASTRDRGGPDTQYF.

The sample holds a few counts of this clonotype. The chain uses TRBV19 and TRBJ1-5; D is uncertain. V dropped 6 bases and J dropped 4 bases, with 10 bases sitting between them. Germline CDR1 and CDR2: LNHDA and SQIVND (reference sequence). This CDR3 has 13 amino acids. CDR3 bases: TGTGCCAGTAGCTTACAGCAAAATCAGCCCCAGCATTTT. It is translated as CASSLQQNQPQHF. Full variable domain (missing parts from reference TRBV19 and TRBJ1-5): DGGITQSPKYLFRKEGQNVTLSCEQNLNHDAMYWYRQDPGQGLRLIYYSQIVNDFQKGDIAEGYSVSREKKESFPLTVTSAQKNPTAFYLCASSLQQNQPQHFGDGTRLSIL.

This clonotype was seen only a few times. This sequence joins TRBV20-1 and TRBJ1-1; D possibly corresponds to TRBD1 (5 bases). The CDR3 loop spans 14 amino acids. V dropped 1 base and J dropped 3 bases, with 12 bases sitting between them. Germline V gene data show CDR1 as DFQATT and CDR2 as SNEGSKA (reference sequence). The CDR3 region is CSARGTLLDTEAFF. CDR3 in DNA: TGCAGTGCTAGAGGGACACTTCTTGACACTGAAGCTTTCTTT.

This clonotype was seen ten or more times. This chain connects TRBV7-2 to TRBJ2-5; D is perhaps TRBD2 (6 bases). The CDR3 loop spans 15 amino acids. Germline CDR1 reads SGHTA; CDR2 reads FQGNSA. Trimming stripped 4 bases from V and 7 bases from J, with 19 bases between. CDR3 coding DNA: TGTGCCAGCAGCTCCTCCGGGACTTACCGGGGGACCCAGTACTTC. It is translated as CASSSSGTYRGTQYF.

This rearrangement joins TRBV7-8 to TRBJ2-7; no reliable D call. The CDR3 is made up of 14 amino acids. Germline CDR1 and CDR2: SGHVS and FQNEAQ. V dropped 2 bases and J dropped 6 bases, with 14 bases sitting between them. CDR3 DNA: TGTGCCAGCAGCTTAAAAAACAGCCCTTCCGAGCAGTACTTC. The encoded protein is CASSLKNSPSEQYF.

This chain connects TRBV7-3 to TRBJ2-1; a possible D gene is TRBD2 (5 bases). The germline CDR1 and CDR2 sequences are SGHTA and FQGTGA. The CDR3 consists of 15 residues. Trimming left V 1 base short and J 6 bases short, with 13 bases between. The CDR3 DNA follows: TGTGCCAGCAGCTTAAAAGCCGGGGAAGGCAATGAGCAGTTCTTC. Its protein is CASSLKAGEGNEQFF.

This clonotype was observed a few times. The genes are TRBV7-2 and TRBJ1-4, with D unclear. With 3 bases removed from V and 5 bases from J, the gap between germline ends came to 10 bases. Germline assignment: CDR1 SGHTA and CDR2 FQGNSA. This CDR3 is built from 14 residues. Written as DNA, the CDR3 is TGTGCCAGCAGCTTGGGTGCAGAGAATGAAAAACTGTTTTTT. Translation gives CASSLGAENEKLFF.

This rearrangement joins TRBV10-3 to TRBJ1-3, with D unclear. Between the trimmed V and J ends, which lost 0 bases and 0 bases, there was a span of 12 bases. CDR1 ENHRY and CDR2 SYGVKD come from the germline V gene. The CDR3 spans 17 residues. The CDR3 sequence: CAISESMGSASGNTIYF. The DNA of the CDR3 is TGTGCCATCAGTGAGTCGATGGGCAGTGCCTCTGGAAACACCATATATTTT.

The genes are TRBV4-1 and TRBJ1-3; TRBD1 aligns across 7 bases. V lost 5 bases and J lost 0; bases outside the gene matches: 10. This CDR3 spans 17 amino acids. Germline V CDR1 and CDR2: MGHRA, YSYEKL. For the CDR3, the DNA is TGCGCCAGCAGCTTTACTCCAGGGGGTATCTCTGGAAACACCATATATTTT. It yields the protein CASSFTPGGISGNTIYF.

This clonotype was seen a handful of times. The chain has TRBV29-1 and TRBJ2-2; tentatively, D is TRBD2 (6 bases). The germline gives CDR1 SQVTM, CDR2 ANQGSEA. Trimming stripped 7 bases from V and 1 base from J, with 10 bases between. This CDR3 comprises 13 residues. The CDR3 DNA follows: TGCAGCGGGTCGGGGGAGAACACCGGGGAGCTGTTTTTT. Residues: CSGSGENTGELFF.

The V call is TRBV20-1, the J call TRBJ2-1; the match to TRBD2 covers 7 bases. Germline trimming cut 5 bases from V and 5 bases from J; bases unmatched to any gene: 9. The CDR3 runs to 14 residues. Germline loops: CDR1 DFQATT, CDR2 SNEGSKA (reference sequence). The CDR3 is CSAGQAGINNEQFF. CDR3 in DNA: TGCAGTGCTGGTCAAGCGGGGATAAACAATGAGCAGTTCTTC.

The chain recombines TRBV20-1 with TRBJ2-5; 9 bases match TRBD2. Germline values: CDR1 DFQATT, CDR2 SNEGSKA (reference sequence). V dropped 0 bases and J dropped 5; count of bases not matched to a gene: 4. The CDR3 is made up of 14 amino acids. DNA for the CDR3: TGCAGTGCTAGAGACAGCGGGGGGAAGGAGACCCAGTACTTC. Residues: CSARDSGGKETQYF.

V usage is TRBV20-1 and J usage is TRBJ2-5, with D perhaps being TRBD1 or TRBD2 (6 bases each). Trimming shortened V by 3 bases and J by 2 bases, and 19 bases separated the two germline ends. This CDR3 is 16 amino acids long. Germline V gives CDR1 DFQATT, CDR2 SNEGSKA (reference sequence). The chain's CDR3 is CSARNGVGGTQETQYF. CDR3 nucleotides: TGCAGTGCTAGGAATGGGGTGGGCGGGACACAAGAGACCCAGTACTTC.

This clonotype was observed a few times. This sequence joins TRBV7-2 and TRBJ2-2, with 10 bases matching TRBD1. The CDR3 has 16 residues. CDR1 SGHTA and CDR2 FQGNSA come from the germline V gene. With 6 bases clipped from V and 3 bases from J, the junction kept 7 bases outside the gene matches. The chain's CDR3 is CASSLGQGLYTGELFF. CDR3 nucleotide sequence: TGTGCCAGCAGTCTGGGACAGGGGTTATACACCGGGGAGCTGTTTTTT. Together with reference TRBV7-2 and TRBJ2-2, the CDR3 gives the full variable domain: GAGVSQSPSNKVTEKGKDVELRCDPISGHTALYWYRQSLGQGLEFLIYFQGNSAPDKSGLPSDRFSAERTGGSVSTLTIQRTQQEDSAVYLCASSLGQGLYTGELFFGEGSRLTVL.

This CDR3 is CASSLDPIVQPQHF. CDR3 coding DNA: TGTGCCAGCAGCTTAGACCCGATTGTGCAGCCCCAGCATTTT. The chain is built from TRBV7-2 and TRBJ1-5, with D uncertain. The CDR3 consists of 14 residues. Looked up from germline, CDR1 is SGHTA and CDR2 is FQGNSA. The germline V and J ends were trimmed by 1 base and 7 bases, with 11 bases remaining between them. Drawing the rest from reference TRBV7-2 and TRBJ1-5, the complete variable domain is GAGVSQSPSNKVTEKGKDVELRCDPISGHTALYWYRQSLGQGLEFLIYFQGNSAPDKSGLPSDRFSAERTGGSVSTLTIQRTQQEDSAVYLCASSLDPIVQPQHFGDGTRLSIL.

About this clonotype itself: An end of the junction does not agree with germline; a read error may underlie this. The V gene is TRBV6-5, the J gene TRBJ2-5; 8 bases are a match to TRBD2. The CDR3 is 16 amino acids. The germline CDR1 and CDR2 sequences are MNHEY and SVGAGI. CDR3 protein: CASSYSGTSSLETKYF. The CDR3, as DNA: TGTGCCAGCAGTTACTCAGGGACTAGTAGTTTGGAGACCAAGTACTTC.

The CDR3, as DNA: TGTGCCAGCAGCTTTTGGTCAGGGGACAATGAGCAGTTCTTC. Translating it yields CASSFWSGDNEQFF. The chain has TRBV7-2 and TRBJ2-1; perhaps TRBD1 as D (6 bases). The CDR3 runs 14 residues. The V end lost 3 bases, the J end lost 5 bases, and 11 bases lay between the germline ends. Germline V gene lookup returns CDR1 SGHTA and CDR2 FQGNSA. Drawing the rest from reference TRBV7-2 and TRBJ2-1, the complete variable domain is GAGVSQSPSNKVTEKGKDVELRCDPISGHTALYWYRQSLGQGLEFLIYFQGNSAPDKSGLPSDRFSAERTGGSVSTLTIQRTQQEDSAVYLCASSFWSGDNEQFFGPGTRLTVL.